These T cell receptor beta chains were read from a single sample in a study of CD8+ T cells in alopecia areata. Only in-frame clones appear in the TCRdb table, and some are missing; sequencing was by immunoSEQ multiplex PCR. Among 170,000 or so clones listed, 53% were seen once. The sample was CD8+ T cells sorted from blood, taken at week 24, from a patient treated with tofacitinib. These receptors all stem from a human donor with alopecia areata. Each CDR3 is given with its conserved first and last residue. D genes are given only for firm matches. The size of a clone is reported for some rows only, either as once, few or many, or as a class for expanded clones.

j_call: TRBJ2-1; clone_size: few; v_call: TRBV4-3; d_call: NA; cdr3_aa: CASSQDRNVYNEQFF; cdr3_nt: TGCGCCAGCAGCCAAGATAGAAACGTGTACAATGAGCAGTTCTTC
j_call: TRBJ2-7; clone_size: NA; v_call: TRBV6-5; d_call: NA; cdr3_aa: CASSYSRGEATYEQYF; cdr3_nt: TGTGCCAGCAGTTACTCGAGAGGGGAAGCTACCTACGAGCAGTACTTC
j_call: TRBJ1-6; clone_size: few; v_call: TRBV4-3; d_call: NA; cdr3_aa: CASSQDRQTNSPLHF; cdr3_nt: TGCGCCAGCAGCCAAGATCGTCAGACAAATTCACCCCTCCACTTT
j_call: TRBJ2-3; clone_size: few; v_call: TRBV9; d_call: TRBD2; cdr3_aa: CASSVETSGGDTQYF; cdr3_nt: TGTGCCAGCAGCGTAGAAACTAGCGGGGGGGATACGCAGTATTTT
j_call: TRBJ1-6; clone_size: NA; v_call: TRBV27; d_call: NA; cdr3_aa: CASGPVSGGFPPIHF; cdr3_nt: TGTGCCAGCGGTCCGGTTTCTGGAGGGTTTCCCCCTATCCACTTT
j_call: TRBJ2-7; clone_size: NA; v_call: TRBV30; d_call: TRBD1; cdr3_aa: CAWSVGQGAYEQYF; cdr3_nt: TGTGCCTGGAGTGTAGGTCAGGGGGCCTACGAGCAGTACTTC
j_call: TRBJ2-7; clone_size: NA; v_call: TRBV4-1; d_call: TRBD2; cdr3_aa: CASSHGGFYEQYF; cdr3_nt: TGCGCCAGCAGCCACGGGGGGTTCTACGAGCAGTACTTC
j_call: TRBJ1-1; clone_size: NA; v_call: TRBV9; d_call: TRBD1; cdr3_aa: CASSVGETGVFPEAFF; cdr3_nt: TGTGCCAGCAGCGTAGGAGAGACAGGGGTCTTCCCAGAAGCTTTCTTT
j_call: TRBJ2-1; clone_size: NA; v_call: TRBV14; d_call: NA; cdr3_aa: CASRDILYNEQFF; cdr3_nt: TGTGCCAGCAGGGACATTCTGTACAATGAGCAGTTCTTC
j_call: TRBJ1-2; clone_size: NA; v_call: TRBV5-8; d_call: NA; cdr3_aa: CASNHRTYNYGYTF; cdr3_nt: TGTGCCAGCAACCACAGAACTTATAACTATGGCTACACCTTC
j_call: TRBJ2-3; clone_size: NA; v_call: TRBV7-6; d_call: TRBD2; cdr3_aa: CASSLLLAGTDTQYF; cdr3_nt: TGTGCCAGCAGCTTACTACTAGCGGGCACAGATACGCAGTATTTT
j_call: TRBJ1-2; clone_size: NA; v_call: TRBV29-1; d_call: NA; cdr3_aa: CSVEDNGPHYGYTF; cdr3_nt: TGCAGCGTTGAAGATAACGGACCCCACTATGGCTACACCTTC
j_call: TRBJ1-4; clone_size: few; v_call: TRBV2; d_call: NA; cdr3_aa: CASSEDDGEKLFF; cdr3_nt: TGTGCCAGCAGTGAAGATGATGGCGAAAAACTGTTTTTT
j_call: TRBJ2-7; clone_size: NA; v_call: TRBV5-1; d_call: TRBD1; cdr3_aa: CASSIKGQNYEQYF; cdr3_nt: TGCGCCAGCAGCATAAAGGGACAGAACTACGAGCAGTACTTC
j_call: TRBJ2-6; clone_size: few; v_call: TRBV6-1; d_call: NA; cdr3_aa: CASQDRNSGANVLTF; cdr3_nt: TGTGCCAGCCAGGACCGAAACTCTGGGGCCAACGTCCTGACTTTC
j_call: TRBJ2-5; clone_size: NA; v_call: TRBV27; d_call: NA; cdr3_aa: CASSPLGGRETQYF; cdr3_nt: TGTGCCAGCAGTCCGTTGGGGGGTCGTGAGACCCAGTACTTC
j_call: TRBJ2-3; clone_size: NA; v_call: TRBV6-6; d_call: TRBD2; cdr3_aa: CASRRLAGGAGDTQYF; cdr3_nt: TGTGCCAGCAGGAGACTAGCGGGGGGGGCAGGAGATACGCAGTATTTT
j_call: TRBJ2-3; clone_size: NA; v_call: TRBV2; d_call: NA; cdr3_aa: CASSGGDRPRASTDTQYF; cdr3_nt: TGTGCCAGCAGTGGCGGAGACAGACCCAGAGCCAGCACAGATACGCAGTATTTT
j_call: TRBJ2-2; clone_size: few; v_call: TRBV7-6; d_call: TRBD1; cdr3_aa: CASSTGAPDLFTGELFF; cdr3_nt: TGTGCCAGCAGCACAGGGGCCCCCGACCTATTTACCGGGGAGCTGTTTTTT
j_call: TRBJ2-7; clone_size: NA; v_call: TRBV27; d_call: TRBD1; cdr3_aa: CASSLSTGASSYEQYF; cdr3_nt: TGTGCCAGCAGTTTATCGACAGGGGCGAGCTCCTACGAGCAGTACTTC
j_call: TRBJ2-3; clone_size: NA; v_call: TRBV5-6; d_call: TRBD2; cdr3_aa: CASSSGLVTDTQYF; cdr3_nt: TGTGCCAGCAGCTCGGGACTAGTCACAGATACGCAGTATTTT
j_call: TRBJ2-3; clone_size: NA; v_call: TRBV11-3; d_call: NA; cdr3_aa: CASSLEPGISTDTQYF; cdr3_nt: TGTGCCAGCAGCTTAGAGCCAGGGATCAGCACAGATACGCAGTATTTT
j_call: TRBJ1-5; clone_size: once; v_call: TRBV5-1; d_call: TRBD1; cdr3_aa: CASSQGTGGTEPQHF; cdr3_nt: TGCGCCAGCAGCCAGGGGACAGGGGGGACAGAGCCCCAGCATTTT
j_call: TRBJ2-2; clone_size: few; v_call: TRBV29-1; d_call: TRBD1; cdr3_aa: CSVVTGGPGELFF; cdr3_nt: TGCAGCGTTGTGACAGGGGGCCCCGGGGAGCTGTTTTTT
j_call: TRBJ1-6; clone_size: few; v_call: TRBV30; d_call: NA; cdr3_aa: CAWKSGRGAYNSPLHF; cdr3_nt: TGTGCCTGGAAAAGCGGAAGGGGCGCTTATAATTCACCCCTCCACTTT
j_call: TRBJ2-7; clone_size: NA; v_call: TRBV29-1; d_call: NA; cdr3_aa: CSVEDGTYEQYF; cdr3_nt: TGCAGCGTTGAGGACGGCACCTACGAGCAGTACTTC
j_call: TRBJ2-2; clone_size: NA; v_call: TRBV6-6; d_call: NA; cdr3_aa: CASARDSGGELFF; cdr3_nt: TGTGCCAGCGCCAGGGACTCCGGCGGGGAGCTGTTTTTT
j_call: TRBJ2-7; clone_size: NA; v_call: TRBV5-1; d_call: TRBD1; cdr3_aa: CASSLNRGYEQYF; cdr3_nt: TGCGCCAGCAGCTTGAACAGGGGGTACGAGCAGTACTTC
j_call: TRBJ2-7; clone_size: few; v_call: TRBV29-1; d_call: NA; cdr3_aa: CSVEEPDRLYEQYF; cdr3_nt: TGCAGCGTTGAAGAGCCGGACAGATTGTACGAGCAGTACTTC